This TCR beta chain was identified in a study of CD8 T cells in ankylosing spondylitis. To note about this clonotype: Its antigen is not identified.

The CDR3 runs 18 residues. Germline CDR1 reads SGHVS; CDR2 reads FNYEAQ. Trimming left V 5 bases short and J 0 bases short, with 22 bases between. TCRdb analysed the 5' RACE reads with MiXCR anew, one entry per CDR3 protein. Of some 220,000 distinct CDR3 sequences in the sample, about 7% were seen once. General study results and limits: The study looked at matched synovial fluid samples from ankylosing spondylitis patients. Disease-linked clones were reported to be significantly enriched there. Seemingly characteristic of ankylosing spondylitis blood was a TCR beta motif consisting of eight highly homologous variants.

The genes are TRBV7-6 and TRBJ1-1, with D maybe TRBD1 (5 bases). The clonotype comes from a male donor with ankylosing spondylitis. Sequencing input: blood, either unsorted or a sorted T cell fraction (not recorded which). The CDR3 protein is CASSPKAPGRGMNTEAFF. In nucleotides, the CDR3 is TGTGCCAGCAGCCCAAAAGCACCGGGACGCGGAATGAACACTGAAGCTTTCTTT. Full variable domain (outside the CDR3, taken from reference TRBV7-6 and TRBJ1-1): GAGVSQSPRYKVTKRGQDVALRCDPISGHVSLYWYRQALGQGPEFLTYFNYEAQQDKSGLPNDRFSAERPEGSISTLTIQRTEQRDSAMYRCASSPKAPGRGMNTEAFFGQGTRLTVV.